A selection of T cell receptor beta chains follows, all from one sample in a study of beta chain features in type 1 diabetes. Only in-frame clones appear in the TCRdb table, and some are missing; sequencing was by immunoSEQ multiplex PCR. The table records 200,000 to 300,000 clones, roughly 20% of them present only once. The specimen sequenced was naive CD4+ T cells from blood. These receptors were collected from a woman aged 40 to 55 with type 1 diabetes. The CDR3 runs from the conserved cysteine through the conserved F or W. D genes are given only for firm matches. Part of the rows lack a size; the others show once, few, many or a class for expanded clones.

>TRBV29-1|TRBD1|TRBJ2-7|.
TGCAGCGGTGGACAGGTCCGCTACGAGCAGTACTTC
CSGGQVRYEQYF
>TRBV15|.|TRBJ2-5|once
TGTGCCACCAGCAGAGATCGGGGTAGCACGGAGACCCAGTACTTC
CATSRDRGSTETQYF
>TRBV14|.|TRBJ2-5|few
TGTGCCAGCAGCCTAGGGAGTAGATCTATCCAAGAGACCCAGTACTTC
CASSLGSRSIQETQYF
>TRBV4-3|TRBD1|TRBJ1-2|few
TGCGCCAGCAGCCGGGCCCAGGGGGACATTTTCTATGGCTACACCTTC
CASSRAQGDIFYGYTF
>TRBV6-5|.|TRBJ2-5|.
TGTGCCAGCAGGCTCAATAGTGTGCGAGAGACCCAGTACTTC
CASRLNSVRETQYF
>TRBV15|.|TRBJ1-5|.
TGTGCCACCAGCAGAGGGGCAGGGAGGGAGCCCCAGCATTTT
CATSRGAGREPQHF
>TRBV6-6|TRBD1|TRBJ1-2|few
TGTGCCAGCAGTTACTCGACAGGGTCCCCTGAGGGCTACACCTTC
CASSYSTGSPEGYTF
>TRBV4-3|TRBD1|TRBJ1-2|few
TGCGCCAGCAGCCGCCAGGGGGCTAATGGCTACACCTTC
CASSRQGANGYTF
>TRBV2|TRBD2|TRBJ2-7|few
TGTGCCAGCGGCGGGACTAGAACCTACGAGCAGTACTTC
CASGGTRTYEQYF
>TRBV30|.|TRBJ1-2|few
TGTGCCTGGAGTGCGGGAGGGTCGAGTGGCTACACCTTC
CAWSAGGSSGYTF
>TRBV7-2|TRBD1|TRBJ1-2|.
TGTGCCAGCAGCTTAGCCGGGACAGGGACGAACTATGGCTACACCTTC
CASSLAGTGTNYGYTF
>TRBV9|TRBD2|TRBJ2-2|few
TGTGCCAGCAGCGTAGGAGTAGCGGGAGGCCTCGGCGGGGAGCTGTTTTTT
CASSVGVAGGLGGELFF
>TRBV5-4|.|TRBJ1-6|few
TGTGCCAGCAGCTTGGCCGAGGGTGTGGCGGCACCCCTCCACTTT
CASSLAEGVAAPLHF